These T cell receptor beta chains were read from a single sample in a study of neurological immune-mediated disorders. TCRdb recomputed calls from the 5' RACE reads with MiXCR, one row per CDR3 protein. The profile covers under 45,000 distinct CDR3 sequences, with about 14% appearing a single time and under 4.5% taken by the ten largest. The sequenced sample was CD4+ T cells from blood. The receptors were sampled from an older woman with HTLV-1-associated myelopathy (HAM/TSP). The CDR3 runs from the conserved cysteine through the conserved F or W. The order of the fields is D gene, clone size, V gene, J gene, CDR3 protein, CDR3 DNA. A D gene is named only where the DNA matches it firmly. Clone size is not always given. Where it is, it says once, few, many or a class for expanded clones.

>NA|many|TRBV20-1|TRBJ2-3
CSARALLGGTDTQYF
TGCAGTGCTAGAGCGCTCCTTGGGGGCACAGATACGCAGTATTTT
>NA|many|TRBV20-1|TRBJ1-5
CSARAGSDLSNQPQHF
TGCAGTGCTAGAGCGGGTAGCGACTTGAGCAATCAGCCCCAGCATTTT
>NA|many|TRBV5-5|TRBJ1-5
CASSTADLGQPQHF
TGTGCCAGCAGCACAGCGGATCTCGGGCAGCCCCAGCATTTT
>TRBD2|few|TRBV6-2/TRBV6-3|TRBJ2-3
CASKRLAGVKGDTQYF
TGTGCCAGCAAAAGACTAGCGGGGGTTAAAGGAGATACGCAGTATTTT
>NA|many|TRBV19|TRBJ1-6
CASSPGTSNSPLHF
TGTGCCAGTAGTCCCGGGACCTCAAATTCACCCCTCCACTTT
>NA|many|TRBV10-3|TRBJ1-3
CAIKQLPSGNTIYF
TGTGCCATCAAACAGCTTCCCTCTGGAAACACCATATATTTT
>TRBD2|many|TRBV3-1|TRBJ2-1
CASSQGPGLAIQNEQFF
TGTGCCAGCAGCCAAGGACCGGGACTAGCCATCCAGAATGAGCAGTTCTTC
>TRBD1|many|TRBV29-1|TRBJ2-1
CSVDTLGQSEEFF
TGCAGCGTCGATACCTTGGGACAGTCCGAGGAGTTCTTC
>NA|many|TRBV15|TRBJ1-2
CATSRELYNYGYTF
TGTGCCACCAGCAGGGAACTTTATAACTATGGCTACACCTTC
>NA|NA|TRBV18|TRBJ1-3
CASSPRQNSGNTIYF
TGTGCCAGCTCACCAAGGCAGAACTCTGGAAACACCATATATTTT
>TRBD1|many|TRBV5-6|TRBJ1-4
CASSFFGTGDPNEKLFF
TGTGCCAGCAGCTTCTTCGGGACAGGGGACCCCAATGAAAAACTGTTTTTT
>NA|many|TRBV15|TRBJ1-2
CATSPKLRQFPTYGYTF
TGTGCCACCAGCCCGAAACTTAGACAGTTTCCAACTTATGGCTACACCTTC
>NA|many|TRBV30|TRBJ1-5
CAWSVSGSNQPQHF
TGTGCCTGGAGTGTTTCGGGCAGCAATCAGCCCCAGCATTTT
>NA|many|TRBV5-1|TRBJ1-1
CASIATVGGNTEAFF
TGCGCCAGCATAGCCACGGTAGGTGGGAACACTGAAGCTTTCTTT
>NA|many|TRBV2|TRBJ1-5
CASTGGNQPQHF
TGTGCCAGCACCGGGGGAAATCAGCCCCAGCATTTT
>NA|NA|TRBV14|TRBJ1-2
CASSHGLSLGHGYTF
TGTGCCAGCAGCCATGGACTCAGCTTGGGGCATGGCTACACCTTC
>NA|many|TRBV18|TRBJ2-2
CASSPRQGRTGELFF
TGTGCCAGCTCGCCTAGGCAGGGGAGGACCGGGGAGCTGTTTTTT
>TRBD1|many|TRBV19|TRBJ2-1
CASSKDRAYNEQFF
TGTGCCAGTAGTAAGGACAGGGCCTACAATGAGCAGTTCTTC
>TRBD1|many|TRBV20-1|TRBJ1-2
CSALPLDRGDYGYTF
TGCAGTGCCCTCCCCCTGGACAGGGGGGACTATGGCTACACCTTC
>TRBD2|many|TRBV27|TRBJ2-4
CARRGCKGRDNIQYF
TGTGCCAGAAGGGGTTGCAAGGGGAGGGATAACATTCAGTACTTC
>TRBD1|few|TRBV30|TRBJ2-2
CALTGEFTGELFF
TGTGCCTTGACAGGGGAATTTACCGGGGAGCTGTTTTTT
>TRBD1|many|TRBV20-1|TRBJ2-7
CSAVTGGSYEQYF
TGCAGTGCTGTAACAGGGGGCTCCTACGAGCAGTACTTC
>NA|many|TRBV6-5|TRBJ1-2
CASSYMGGLGYGYTF
TGTGCCAGCAGTTACATGGGGGGGCTAGGGTATGGCTACACCTTC
>NA|many|TRBV20-1|TRBJ1-5
CSVYRDGNQPQHF
TGCAGTGTATACAGGGATGGCAATCAGCCCCAGCATTTT
>NA|many|TRBV7-8|TRBJ2-7
CASSLEVVGSRGKYF
TGTGCCAGCAGCTTAGAGGTGGTAGGGAGTCGGGGGAAGTACTTC
>TRBD2|many|TRBV20-1|TRBJ2-3
CSARDLQPAGGRADTQYF
TGCAGTGCTAGAGACCTTCAGCCAGCGGGGGGGCGGGCAGATACGCAGTATTTT
>NA|many|TRBV9|TRBJ1-2
CASSVAEMQRLPSYTF
TGTGCCAGCAGCGTAGCAGAAATGCAGAGGCTTCCTTCCTACACCTTC
>NA|many|TRBV20-1|TRBJ1-5
CSARDAGTGQPQHF
TGCAGTGCTAGAGATGCAGGGACTGGTCAGCCCCAGCATTTT
>NA|NA|TRBV27|TRBJ2-7
CASWPLRDGFYEQYF
TGTGCCAGCTGGCCTTTGAGGGATGGGTTCTACGAGCAGTACTTC
>NA|many|TRBV25-1|TRBJ1-4
CASSDREKNEKLFF
TGTGCCAGCAGTGATCGGGAGAAAAATGAAAAACTGTTTTTT
>NA|few|TRBV6-6|TRBJ1-5
CASSPAQGHFQTQHF
TGTGCCAGCTCCCCCGCACAGGGTCACTTTCAGACCCAGCATTTT
>NA|many|TRBV20-1|TRBJ2-1
CSALPPISSYNEQFF
TGCAGTGCCCTACCGCCGATAAGCTCCTACAATGAGCAGTTCTTC
>NA|many|TRBV5-1|TRBJ1-5
CASSPRPNSNQPQHF
TGCGCCAGCAGCCCGAGACCTAATAGCAATCAGCCCCAGCATTTT
>NA|many|TRBV10-3|TRBJ1-6
CAISEAVTYNSPLHF
TGTGCCATCAGTGAAGCAGTTACCTATAATTCACCCCTCCACTTT
>NA|once|TRBV2|TRBJ1-5
CACSARGTRGYNQPQHF
NA
>NA|many|TRBV5-1|TRBJ1-1
CASSELDRLNTEAFF
TGCGCCAGCAGCGAACTGGACAGACTGAACACTGAAGCTTTCTTT
>NA|many|TRBV7-2|TRBJ2-2
CASSRGGDRTGELFF
TGTGCCAGCAGCCGCGGTGGGGACCGCACCGGGGAGCTGTTTTTT
>TRBD1|many|TRBV5-1|TRBJ1-1
CASRYRQGKNTEAFF
TGCGCCAGCAGGTACCGACAGGGGAAGAACACTGAAGCTTTCTTT
>NA|many|TRBV3-1|TRBJ1-4
CASSQGGTNEKLFF
TGTGCCAGCAGCCAAGGCGGGACTAATGAAAAACTGTTTTTT
>NA|many|TRBV20-1|TRBJ1-2
CSASPQGRLDGYTF
TGCAGTGCTAGCCCCCAGGGGCGGCTAGATGGCTACACCTTC
>NA|many|TRBV10-1|TRBJ1-5
CAGPNRETISNQPQHF
TGCGCCGGCCCGAACAGGGAAACAATTAGCAATCAGCCCCAGCATTTT
>NA|many|TRBV20-1|TRBJ1-3
CSASGRRRESSGNTIYF
TGCAGTGCTAGTGGTCGGAGGAGAGAATCCTCTGGAAACACCATATATTTT
>NA|medium-sized|TRBV20-1|TRBJ1-1
CSARVRMMGLNTEAFF
TGCAGTGCTAGAGTTCGGATGATGGGATTGAACACTGAAGCTTTCTTT
>NA|many|TRBV10-3|TRBJ2-7
CAISEPGAPYEQYF
TGTGCCATCAGTGAGCCAGGGGCCCCCTACGAGCAGTACTTC
>NA|many|TRBV7-2|TRBJ2-4
CASSLRQGLHIQYF
TGTGCCAGCAGCTTACGACAGGGACTGCACATTCAGTACTTC
>NA|few|TRBV2|TRBJ1-1
CASRISGTVASEAFF
TGTGCCAGCAGAATATCCGGGACGGTGGCATCTGAAGCTTTCTTT
>NA|once|TRBV20-1|TRBJ1-1
CSARELGQPNTEAFF
TGCAGTGCTAGAGAACTGGGGCAGCCGAACACTGAAGCTTTCTTT
>TRBD2|NA|TRBV5-1|TRBJ2-7
CASSRGLAGATSYEQYF
TGCGCCAGCAGCAGGGGACTAGCGGGGGCGACCTCCTACGAGCAGTACTTC